This is a list of T cell receptor beta chains from one sample in a study of blood T cells in healthy people across ages. TCRdb used MiXCR to reprocess the 5' RACE reads, holding one entry per CDR3 protein. Of 600,000 to 1,000,000 distinct CDR3 sequences detected, 58% appear once; the ten largest clones hold 20% to 25%. Sequenced: blood. The source of these receptors is a man aged 25 to 45 in good health. Both conserved end residues are part of each CDR3. The order of the fields is CDR3 protein, CDR3 DNA, J gene, clone size, CDR3 length, D gene, V gene. D genes are given only for firm matches. Expanded clones get a size class; other rows say once, few or many, or leave the size out.

CASSQRGLADTQYF | TGTGCCAGCAGCCAAAGGGGACTAGCGGATACCCAGTACTTC | TRBJ2-5 | . | 14 | TRBD2 | TRBV3-1
CTSSQDYYGPGPLAKNIQYF | TGCACCAGCAGCCAAGACTATTACGGGCCTGGGCCGCTAGCCAAAAACATTCAGTACTTC | TRBJ2-4 | . | 20 | . | TRBV1
CASSYGTNNKNIQYF | TGTGCCAGCAGTTATGGGACCAATAACAAAAACATTCAGTACTTC | TRBJ2-4 | . | 15 | . | TRBV6-2/TRBV6-3
CASSLGGQVNYGYTF | TGCGCCAGCAGCTTGGGGGGACAGGTCAACTATGGCTACACCTTC | TRBJ1-2 | few | 15 | TRBD1 | TRBV5-1
CASSHRSHRSWEKLFF | TGTGCCAGCAGCCATCGGTCACATAGATCCTGGGAAAAACTGTTTTTT | TRBJ1-4 | . | 16 | . | TRBV14
CSARDQRNQETQYF | TGCAGTGCTAGAGATCAGAGGAACCAAGAGACCCAGTACTTC | TRBJ2-5 | few | 14 | . | TRBV20-1
CASSPSGRADYNEQFF | TGTGCCAGCAGTCCTAGCGGGAGGGCCGACTACAATGAGCAGTTCTTC | TRBJ2-1 | . | 16 | TRBD2 | TRBV25-1
CASYSGTGVYGYTF | TGTGCCAGCTATTCCGGGACAGGTGTTTATGGCTACACCTTC | TRBJ1-2 | . | 14 | TRBD1 | TRBV6-1
CITQKSPPNEQFF | TGCATCACACAGAAGTCTCCCCCCAATGAGCAGTTCTTC | TRBJ2-1 | . | 13 | . | TRBV20-1
CSAKMAGGPREQFF | TGCAGTGCGAAGATGGCGGGAGGGCCTCGTGAGCAGTTCTTC | TRBJ2-1 | . | 14 | TRBD2 | TRBV20-1
CASSPVEGHEQYF | TGTGCCAGCAGCCCCGTTGAGGGTCACGAGCAGTACTTC | TRBJ2-7 | . | 13 | . | TRBV28
CASRDGKETQYF | TGCGCCAGCAGGGACGGGAAAGAGACCCAGTACTTC | TRBJ2-5 | . | 12 | . | TRBV5-1
CSAPDTGNYGYTF | TGCAGTGCCCCGGACACCGGTAACTATGGCTACACCTTC | TRBJ1-2 | . | 13 | . | TRBV20-1
CASSKGQSQETQYF | TGTGCCAGCAGCAAAGGACAGTCTCAAGAGACCCAGTACTTC | TRBJ2-5 | few | 14 | . | TRBV21-1
CATSDLCRVTDTQYF | TGTGCCACCAGTGATTTGTGTCGCGTCACAGATACGCAGTATTTT | TRBJ2-3 | . | 15 | . | TRBV24-1
CASSQAGGSNQPQHF | TGTGCCAGCAGCCAAGCCGGGGGGAGCAATCAGCCCCAGCATTTT | TRBJ1-5 | . | 15 | . | TRBV4-2
CASSLGSRVRNEQFF | TGTGCCAGCAGCTTAGGTAGCCGGGTCCGGAATGAGCAGTTCTTC | TRBJ2-1 | . | 15 | . | TRBV11-2
CASSQATATEQFF | TGTGCCAGCAGCCAAGCTACAGCCACTGAGCAGTTCTTC | TRBJ2-1 | . | 13 | . | TRBV3-1
CSAGLAGASYNEQFF | TGCAGTGCTGGCTTAGCGGGGGCCTCCTACAATGAGCAGTTCTTC | TRBJ2-1 | few | 15 | TRBD2 | TRBV20-1
CAWREGRKDTQYF | TGTGCCTGGAGAGAAGGTCGAAAAGATACGCAGTATTTT | TRBJ2-3 | once | 13 | . | TRBV30
CASSVGLAAYNEQFF | TGTGCCAGCAGCGTAGGACTAGCGGCATACAATGAGCAGTTCTTC | TRBJ2-1 | . | 15 | TRBD2 | TRBV9
CASGRTSYGYTF | TGTGCCAGCGGCCGGACAAGCTATGGCTACACCTTC | TRBJ1-2 | . | 12 | . | TRBV28
CASMGPGVAYNEQFF | TGTGCCAGCATGGGGCCGGGAGTGGCCTACAATGAGCAGTTCTTC | TRBJ2-1 | . | 15 | . | TRBV3-1
CASSQGPVSSYNEQFF | TGTGCCAGCAGCCAAGGTCCCGTAAGCTCCTACAATGAGCAGTTCTTC | TRBJ2-1 | few | 16 | . | TRBV14